This TCR beta chain was observed in a study of blood T cell repertoires in COVID-19. Germline-derived CDR1 and CDR2 are MNHEY and SVGAGI. The CDR3 runs 16 residues. V was cut by 0 bases and J by 5 bases, with 16 bases left in between. The table came from immunoSEQ multiplex PCR; TCRdb's copy has only in-frame clones and leaves some out. The sample has about 200,000 clones, 90% to 95% seen once. This rearrangement joins TRBV6-5 to TRBJ2-5, with D perhaps TRBD1 (6 bases). The sample taken for sequencing was peripheral blood. The clonotype was recovered from a young man with COVID-19, enrolled during active disease. In DNA form, the CDR3 reads TGTGCCAGCAGTTACTCGACCAGGGGCTACGGGGAGACCCAGTACTTC. Amino acids: CASSYSTRGYGETQYF.